The entry below describes one T cell receptor beta chain. Its antigen is unidentified. These data come from a study of T cells after posttransplantation cyclophosphamide. The CDR3 loop spans 16 amino acids. The germline V and J ends were trimmed by 4 bases and 3 bases, with 17 bases remaining between them. Germline-derived CDR1 and CDR2 are LGHNA and YSLEER. Profiled with immunoSEQ multiplex PCR; TCRdb holds only in-frame clones, not every one. The sample includes some 19,000 clones, 65% to 75% of them seen just once. A marrow graft followed busulfan-fludarabine conditioning, with cyclophosphamide on days +3 and +4. Notes on the study in general: Tissue-infiltrating T cells from skin or gut overlapped little with blood T cells.

This TCR was sampled from a male patient aged 25-45 years who received an allogeneic stem cell transplant from a related donor, was CMV-positive, and had acute GVHD only. A share of the T cells may be of graft donor origin. The sequences come from PBMCs, collected after an allogeneic stem cell transplant with post-transplant cyclophosphamide. The chain has TRBV4-3 and TRBJ2-3; possible D gene TRBD2, 5 bases. The CDR3 loop reads CASSPMGAIRTDTQYF. The CDR3, as DNA: TGCGCCAGCAGCCCGATGGGAGCGATTCGGACAGATACGCAGTATTTT.